The 24 T cell receptor beta chains below come from one sample, sequenced in a study of blood T cell repertoires in COVID-19. TCRdb's copy holds only in-frame clones and misses some; the assay was immunoSEQ multiplex PCR. The sample has fewer than 300,000 clones, approximately 85% seen once; the top ten hold more than 3.5%. Sequencing was performed on PBMCs or T cells enriched from blood (not recorded which). All receptors come from a woman aged 30 to 39 who had recovered from COVID-19.

CDR3 region: CASSDRGTGTEAFF. The DNA of the CDR3 is TGTGCCAGCAGTGATAGAGGTACTGGGACTGAAGCTTTCTTT. The rearrangement uses TRBV6-1 and TRBJ1-1; D unclear. The V and J ends lost 3 bases and 5 bases respectively, with 13 bases between them. The CDR3 length is 14 residues. Germline V gives CDR1 MNHNS, CDR2 SASEGT.

This chain joins TRBV19 and TRBJ1-4, with 7 positions matching TRBD1. V shed 9 bases and J 0 bases; nucleotides not matched to a gene: 4. This CDR3 is built from 14 residues. CDR1 LNHDA and CDR2 SQIVND come from the germline V gene (reference sequence). CDR3 sequence: CASGTASTNEKLFF. For the CDR3, the DNA is TGTGCCAGCGGGACAGCCTCAACTAATGAAAAACTGTTTTTT.

This rearrangement joins TRBV9 to TRBJ2-5, with 8 bases identical to TRBD1. V lost 0 bases, J lost 5 bases, and 9 bases stayed unmatched. Looked up from germline, CDR1 is SGDLS and CDR2 is YYNGEE. The CDR3 sequence is 16 residues long. DNA for the CDR3: TGTGCCAGCAGCGTAGACCGTAGGACAGGGAGGGAGACCCAGTACTTC. This gives the protein CASSVDRRTGRETQYF. The full variable domain, with the rest looked up from reference TRBV9 and TRBJ2-5, is DSGVTQTPKHLITATGQRVTLRCSPRSGDLSVYWYQQSLDQGLQFLIQYYNGEERAKGNILERFSAQQFPDLHSELNLSSLELGDSALYFCASSVDRRTGRETQYFGPGTRLLVL.

This sequence joins TRBV24-1 and TRBJ1-2; D unresolved. The CDR3 is 14 residues long. V lost 4 bases to trimming and J lost 4 bases, with 12 bases between them. Germline values: CDR1 KGHDR, CDR2 SFDVKD. The CDR3: CATSDRTMVYGYTF. The CDR3 DNA is TGTGCCACCAGTGACCGCACAATGGTCTATGGCTACACCTTC.

V is TRBV11-2 and J is TRBJ1-6, with D perhaps matching TRBD1 (5 bases). This CDR3 is built from 16 residues. Trimming pared 5 bases from V and 9 bases from J, leaving 20 bases between. The germline gives CDR1 SGHAT, CDR2 FQNNGV. The DNA of the CDR3 is TGTGCCAGCAGCCCCTCGGGCCGCAGGGATGGTTCACCCCTCCACTTT. Translated: CASSPSGRRDGSPLHF.

The chain employs TRBV7-8 and TRBJ1-2; D possibly corresponds to TRBD1 (6 bases). The CDR3 is 14 residues long. Germline-derived CDR1 and CDR2 are SGHVS and FQNEAQ. Trimming took off 0 bases at V and 5 bases at J, with 10 bases between the two ends. CDR3 amino acids: CASSLAGTPYGYTF. CDR3 DNA: TGTGCCAGCAGCTTAGCCGGGACACCTTATGGCTACACCTTC.

This clone was observed a handful of times. The genes are TRBV30 and TRBJ1-5; TRBD1 might be the D (6 bases). V was trimmed by 0 bases and J by 7 bases, leaving 13 bases between them. The CDR3 covers 14 residues. Germline loops: CDR1 GTSNPN, CDR2 SVGIG (reference sequence). The CDR3 region is CAWSVGRGDQPQHF. The CDR3 nucleotides are TGTGCCTGGAGTGTTGGCAGGGGAGACCAGCCCCAGCATTTT.

The DNA for the CDR3 is TGTGCCAGCAGTGAAGCGCGGGTGGGGGGATTCTATGGCTACACCTTC. Translation gives CASSEARVGGFYGYTF. V gene TRBV2 combines with J gene TRBJ1-2, with D possibly being TRBD1 (5 bases). This CDR3 is built from 16 residues. CDR1 is SNHLY, CDR2 FYNNEI, per germline. Trimming took off 0 bases at V and 4 bases at J, with 15 bases between the two ends.

The chain combines TRBV28 with TRBJ1-1, with TRBD1 matching 7 bases. The germline V gene encodes CDR1 MDHEN and CDR2 SYDVKM. The CDR3 is 14 residues long. The V segment lost 5 bases and the J segment 7 bases; nucleotides outside the gene matches: 10. The CDR3 coding sequence is TGTGCCAGCAGTGCCATCCGACAGGGAGGTGAAGCTTTCTTT. Translated: CASSAIRQGGEAFF.

The count of this clone is one. The J gene is TRBJ1-1, the V gene TRBV27; no clear D gene. V was clipped by 8 bases and J by 4 bases, with 14 bases between them. Germline loops: CDR1 MNHEY, CDR2 SMNVEV (reference sequence). This CDR3 region has 13 residues. The CDR3 bases are TGTGCCAGCCGGACTCCGGGCGGCACTGAAGCTTTCTTT. As protein: CASRTPGGTEAFF.

This rearrangement joins TRBV7-9 to TRBJ1-1, with D possibly TRBD1 on 5 matching bases. Trimming shortened V by 0 bases and J by 1 base, and 9 bases separated the two germline ends. This CDR3 has 15 amino acids. Germline V gene sequence: CDR1 SEHNR, CDR2 FQNEAQ (reference sequence). The CDR3 reads CASSLAGGQNTEAFF. The CDR3 DNA is TGTGCCAGCAGCTTAGCGGGTGGACAGAACACTGAAGCTTTCTTT.

Details on this clone: Other DNA sequences of this sample code for an identical CDR3. This chain connects TRBV20-1 to TRBJ1-1; no firm D call. The CDR3 runs 11 residues. Germline lookup yields CDR1 DFQATT and CDR2 SNEGSKA (reference sequence). Deletions cut 3 bases from V and 2 bases from J, with 4 bases between. The CDR3 bases are TGCAGTGCTAGGGCAAACACTGAAGCTTTCTTT. It translates to CSARANTEAFF.

The CDR3 coding sequence is TGTGCCACCAGCAGAGATTTGGCTAGCGGGAGTACGAATGAGCAGTTCTTC. This codes for CATSRDLASGSTNEQFF. The chain recombines TRBV15 with TRBJ2-1, with 10 bases that match TRBD2. The CDR3 is made up of 17 amino acids. Germline V gene sequence: CDR1 LNHNV, CDR2 YYDKDF (reference sequence). V shed 0 bases, J shed 7 bases, and the junction held 9 bases outside the gene matches.

The chain couples TRBV24-1 to TRBJ1-5; D unresolved. V dropped 2 bases and J dropped 1 base, with 14 bases sitting between them. Germline-derived CDR1 and CDR2 are KGHDR and SFDVKD. There are 17 residues in the CDR3. The CDR3 bases are TGTGCCACCAGTGATTCCTATTATGAGGAGAGCAATCAGCCCCAGCATTTT. Translation gives CATSDSYYEESNQPQHF.

This clone was detected once. The rearrangement links TRBV29-1 to TRBJ1-2; 10 bases agree with TRBD1. The CDR3 has 15 amino acids. Trimming took 2 bases from V and 3 from J; bases not matched to a gene: 6. Germline V lookup: CDR1 SQVTM, CDR2 ANQGSEA. In DNA, the CDR3 is TGCAGCGTTGAACCCAAGACAGGGGGCGACTATGGCTACACCTTC. Translation gives CSVEPKTGGDYGYTF.

This chain connects TRBV14 to TRBJ2-1, with TRBD2 matching over 8 bases. Germline V gene lookup returns CDR1 SGHDN and CDR2 FVKESK. Losses at the gene ends were 3 bases for V and 15 bases for J; bases not matched to a gene: 4. The CDR3 has 11 amino acids. CDR3 nucleotide sequence: TGTGCCAGCAGCCAGGGACTAGTTCTGTTCTTC. It encodes CASSQGLVLFF.

The chain couples TRBV7-2 to TRBJ2-1; weak D call: TRBD2 (5 bases). CDR3 length: 15 amino acids. Germline assignment: CDR1 SGHTA and CDR2 FQGNSA. With 5 bases removed from V and 4 bases from J, the gap between germline ends came to 15 bases. The CDR3 protein is CASSTRGEIYNEQFF. CDR3 bases: TGTGCCAGCAGCACACGGGGAGAAATATACAATGAGCAGTTCTTC.

The chain has TRBV14 and TRBJ1-6; D is ambiguous. V lost 8 bases, J lost 4 bases, and 9 bases lay in between. The CDR3 is 13 amino acids. CDR1 is SGHDN, CDR2 FVKESK, per germline. CDR3 DNA sequence: TGTGCCAGCGCCACTTTATATAATTCACCCCTCCACTTT. This codes for CASATLYNSPLHF.

The chain employs TRBV28 and TRBJ2-7; 11 bases fit TRBD1. Germline V gene data show CDR1 as MDHEN and CDR2 as SYDVKM. After removal of 6 bases from V and 0 bases from J, the junction contained 7 bases not matched to a gene. The CDR3 runs to 16 residues. The CDR3 DNA reads as TGTGCCAGCAGGAAAAGGACAGGGGGCGGCTCCTACGAGCAGTACTTC. Translating it yields CASRKRTGGGSYEQYF.

CDR3 amino acids: CASSTTGTSNQPQHF. In DNA form, the CDR3 reads TGTGCCAGCAGTACGACAGGGACTAGCAATCAGCCCCAGCATTTT. V usage is TRBV28 and J usage is TRBJ1-5; the match to TRBD1 covers 7 bases. CDR3 length equals 15 residues. V dropped 5 bases and J dropped 0; count of bases not matched to a gene: 4. Germline V gene data show CDR1 as MDHEN and CDR2 as SYDVKM.

The genes are TRBV7-2 and TRBJ2-6; possible D gene TRBD2, 5 bases. In germline, CDR1 is SGHTA, CDR2 FQGNSA. The CDR3 spans 16 residues. Between the trimmed V and J ends, which lost 3 bases and 2 bases, there was a span of 11 bases. The DNA for the CDR3 is TGTGCCAGCAGCTTTGGAGGTGCCCCTGGGGCCAACGTCCTGACTTTC. It is translated as CASSFGGAPGANVLTF.

V usage is TRBV15 and J usage is TRBJ1-1; D not certain. The CDR3 has 14 amino acids. V was clipped by 4 bases and J by 9 bases, with 18 bases between them. Per germline, CDR1 LNHNV and CDR2 YYDKDF (reference sequence). CDR3 sequence reads: CATSTPFRGVQAFF. CDR3 DNA: TGTGCCACCAGCACCCCCTTTAGAGGAGTTCAAGCTTTCTTT. Supplemented by reference TRBV15 and TRBJ1-1, the full variable domain reads DAMVIQNPRYQVTQFGKPVTLSCSQTLNHNVMYWYQQKSSQAPKLLFHYYDKDFNNEADTPDNFQSRRPNTSFCFLDIRSPGLGDTAMYLCATSTPFRGVQAFFGQGTRLTVV.

This chain joins TRBV18 and TRBJ2-2, with D hard to call. Germline values: CDR1 KGHSH, CDR2 LQKENI. V dropped 3 bases and J dropped 6 bases, with 11 bases sitting between them. The CDR3 covers 14 residues. Written as DNA, the CDR3 is TGTGCCAGCTCACCCTCAACTGGTTCCGGGGAGCTGTTTTTT. Protein: CASSPSTGSGELFF. Full variable domain (rest looked up from reference TRBV18 and TRBJ2-2): NAGVMQNPRHLVRRRGQEARLRCSPMKGHSHVYWYRQLPEEGLKFMVYLQKENIIDESGMPKERFSAEFPKEGPSILRIQQVVRGDSAAYFCASSPSTGSGELFFGEGSRLTVL.

The chain joins TRBV6-5 to TRBJ2-7; possible D gene TRBD1, 6 bases. With 8 bases removed from V and 7 bases from J, the gap between germline ends came to 24 bases. This CDR3 comprises 15 residues. Germline loops: CDR1 MNHEY, CDR2 SVGAGI. The CDR3 nucleotides are TGTGCCAGCGTGATAACAGGGACGTGGGGAAAAGAGCAGTACTTC. Its protein is CASVITGTWGKEQYF.